Presented here are 29 T cell receptor beta chains from one specimen sequenced in a study of blood T cell repertoires in COVID-19. Using immunoSEQ multiplex PCR, the repertoire was profiled, and TCRdb retains in-frame clones only, with some absent. There are about 110,000 clones in the sample; over 75% occur only once, and about 3.8% lies in the top ten. Material: peripheral blood. Receptors originate from a woman aged 70-85 years with acute or convalescent COVID-19.

V is TRBV5-8 and J is TRBJ1-4; 8 nucleotides agree with TRBD1. J lost 5 bases, V lost 2 bases, and 5 bases had no gene match. Germline assignment: CDR1 SGHTS and CDR2 YDEGEE. The CDR3 extends over 15 amino acids. The CDR3 sequence: CASSLRTGKNEKLFF. CDR3 nucleotides: TGTGCCAGCAGCTTAAGGACAGGGAAAAATGAAAAACTGTTTTTT.

This clone appeared once. The chain has TRBV9 and TRBJ2-1; D gene unclear. The V gene's germline CDR1 is SGDLS and CDR2 YYNGEE. The ends were cut back, 0 bases at V and 3 bases at J, with 4 bases in the middle. CDR3 length: 13 residues. The CDR3 protein is CASSVGSYNEQFF. The DNA of the CDR3 is TGTGCCAGCAGCGTAGGCAGCTACAATGAGCAGTTCTTC.

This chain links TRBV19 with TRBJ1-2, with D perhaps TRBD1 (6 bases). CDR1 is LNHDA and CDR2 is SQIVND in the germline V gene (reference sequence). CDR3 length: 13 residues. Trimming shortened V by 7 bases and J by 2 bases, and 11 bases separated the two germline ends. The CDR3 spells CASKNRENYGYTF. CDR3 in DNA: TGTGCCAGTAAGAACAGGGAGAACTATGGCTACACCTTC.

This chain connects TRBV2 to TRBJ2-2; weak D call: TRBD2 (6 bases). The CDR3 has 16 amino acids. The germline CDR1 and CDR2 sequences are SNHLY and FYNNEI. Between the trimmed V and J ends, which lost 7 bases and 2 bases, there was a span of 17 bases. The CDR3 sequence: CASTWDFTHNTGELFF. The CDR3, as DNA: TGTGCCAGCACCTGGGACTTTACCCATAACACCGGGGAGCTGTTTTTT.

CDR3 sequence reads: CASSEDGGNTEAFF. The CDR3 DNA sequence: TGTGCCAGCAGCGAAGACGGGGGGAACACTGAAGCTTTCTTT. V is TRBV7-6 and J is TRBJ1-1, with D perhaps TRBD1 (5 bases). The CDR3 extends over 14 amino acids. V was clipped by 5 bases and J by 1 base, with 11 bases between them. The germline V gene has CDR1 SGHVS and CDR2 FNYEAQ.

Here the CDR3 reads CASSLSPGDPNEQFF. CDR3 bases: TGTGCCAGCAGCTTAAGCCCGGGAGACCCAAATGAGCAGTTCTTC. V usage is TRBV7-3 and J usage is TRBJ2-1; perhaps TRBD2 as D (6 bases). CDR1 is SGHTA and CDR2 is FQGTGA in the germline V gene. Deletions cut 1 base from V and 7 bases from J, with 14 bases between. CDR3 length equals 15 residues.

The chain has TRBV19 and TRBJ1-6, with unresolved D. The CDR3 runs to 14 residues. The germline CDR1 and CDR2 sequences are LNHDA and SQIVND (reference sequence). Trimming left V 1 base short and J 5 bases short, with 6 bases between. CDR3 nucleotide sequence: TGTGCCAGTAGTATAGGACTGAATAATTCACCCCTCCACTTT. It translates to CASSIGLNNSPLHF. The full variable domain, rest sourced from reference TRBV19 and TRBJ1-6, is DGGITQSPKYLFRKEGQNVTLSCEQNLNHDAMYWYRQDPGQGLRLIYYSQIVNDFQKGDIAEGYSVSREKKESFPLTVTSAQKNPTAFYLCASSIGLNNSPLHFGNGTRLTVT.

CDR3 in DNA: TGTGCCAGTAGTATAAACGGGGTCAATGAGCAGTTCTTC. Translated: CASSINGVNEQFF. The chain combines TRBV19 with TRBJ2-1, with D tentatively TRBD2 (5 bases). The CDR3 consists of 13 residues. V was shortened by 2 bases and J by 6 bases, with 8 bases between the two germline ends. Germline CDR1 is LNHDA and CDR2 is SQIVND (reference sequence).

The J gene is TRBJ2-5, the V gene TRBV5-1; 9 bases align to TRBD2. This CDR3 contains 15 residues. J lost 4 bases, V lost 3 bases, and 7 bases had no gene match. Germline V gene data show CDR1 as SGHRS and CDR2 as YFSETQ. Written as DNA, the CDR3 is TGCGCCAGCAGCTGGTTAGCGGGAGCGGGAGAGACCCAGTACTTC. This gives the protein CASSWLAGAGETQYF.

This clone was observed once. The gene calls are TRBV5-1 and TRBJ2-2; TRBD1 matches 7 bases. The CDR3 is 15 residues long. J lost 1 base, V lost 4 bases, and 4 bases had no gene match. Looked up from germline, CDR1 is SGHRS and CDR2 is YFSETQ. Here the CDR3 reads CASSGTVKNTGELFF. For the CDR3, the DNA is TGCGCCAGCAGCGGGACAGTGAAGAACACCGGGGAGCTGTTTTTT.

Note on this clone: The CDR3 ends on some other residue instead of the conserved phenylalanine or tryptophan, so this is likely a read error. The DNA is left out, because the CDR3 cannot be placed on it with certainty; the CDR3 is given as TCRdb lists it. CDR3 loop: CASSKLTEKQDRDYEQYA. The rearrangement joins TRBV21-1 to TRBJ2-7; the table assigns TRBD1, which was not confirmed against the DNA. TRBV21-1 is a recognized pseudogene. Inclusive of both ends, the CDR3 amounts to 18 amino acids.

The chain employs TRBV28 and TRBJ2-5, with 8 bases aligning to TRBD1. The length of the CDR3 is 17 residues. Germline trimming cut 7 bases from V and 5 bases from J; bases unmatched to any gene: 18. In germline, CDR1 is MDHEN, CDR2 SYDVKM. CDR3 nucleotide sequence: TGTGCCAGCAACCCCCGGCTCGGACAGGGAAATTATGAGACCCAGTACTTC. This translates into CASNPRLGQGNYETQYF.

The rearrangement joins TRBV6-2 or TRBV6-3 to TRBJ1-4; 12 nucleotides align to TRBD1. This CDR3 has 14 amino acids. Germline CDR1 is MNHEY and CDR2 is SVGEGT. Trimming at V came to 4 bases and at J to 10 bases, leaving 4 bases not matched to a gene. In nucleotides, the CDR3 is TGTGCCAGCAGTTTCCGGGACAGGGGGCGAAAACTGTTTTTT. Translated: CASSFRDRGRKLFF.

The V gene is TRBV6-6, the J gene TRBJ1-5; D is perhaps TRBD1 (5 bases). Trimming pared 2 bases from V and 4 bases from J, leaving 9 bases between. CDR1 and CDR2 (germline): MNHNY, SVGAGI (reference sequence). This CDR3 contains 14 residues. CDR3 sequence (DNA): TGTGCCAGCAGTTACCAGGGTGGTAATCAGCCCCAGCATTTT. Its protein product is CASSYQGGNQPQHF.

This chain links TRBV10-3 with TRBJ1-4; D is perhaps TRBD1 (6 bases). CDR3 length equals 13 residues. In germline, CDR1 is ENHRY, CDR2 SYGVKD. V lost 8 bases, J lost 8 bases, and 15 bases lay in between. CDR3 bases: TGTGCCATCTCGGAACAGGGAAAAGAAAAACTGTTTTTT. As protein: CAISEQGKEKLFF.

The V and J genes are TRBV5-4 and TRBJ2-5, with 11 bases matching TRBD2. The V gene's germline CDR1 is SGHNT and CDR2 YYREEE (reference sequence). The V and J ends lost 3 bases and 5 bases, in that order; junction bases with no gene match: 9. The CDR3 length is 16 residues. The CDR3 DNA sequence: TGTGCCAGCAGCTCAACTAGCGGGGGTGCACGGGAGACCCAGTACTTC. It yields the protein CASSSTSGGARETQYF.

This rearrangement joins TRBV5-1 to TRBJ2-1; 9 bases are a match to TRBD2. The germline V gene has CDR1 SGHRS and CDR2 YFSETQ. CDR3 size: 14 residues. The V gene end was trimmed by 2 bases and the J gene end by 5 bases; junction bases not matched to a gene: 2. This CDR3 reads CASSFQRGDNEQFF. CDR3 in DNA: TGCGCCAGCAGCTTTCAGCGGGGGGACAATGAGCAGTTCTTC.

This chain joins TRBV7-3 and TRBJ2-7; 8 nucleotides agree with TRBD2. The germline CDR1 and CDR2 sequences are SGHTA and FQGTGA. The length of the CDR3 is 15 residues. V lost 4 bases, J lost 5 bases, and 10 bases stayed unmatched. Here the CDR3 DNA reads TGTGCCAGCAGCTCCCAAGCGGGAGCCTCAGACGAGCAGTACTTC. This sequence encodes CASSSQAGASDEQYF.

This chain connects TRBV29-1 to TRBJ2-1; D might be TRBD2 (7 bases). This CDR3 is 14 amino acids long. Trimming stripped 8 bases from V and 3 bases from J, with 17 bases between. Germline CDR1 and CDR2: SQVTM and ANQGSEA. CDR3: CSTGATSFYNEQFF. CDR3 nucleotide sequence: TGCAGCACGGGGGCGACTAGCTTCTACAATGAGCAGTTCTTC.

V usage is TRBV11-2 and J usage is TRBJ1-3; 8 nucleotides line up with TRBD1. Germline values: CDR1 SGHAT, CDR2 FQNNGV. J lost 3 bases, V lost 5 bases, and 9 bases had no gene match. This CDR3 comprises 16 residues. The DNA for the CDR3 is TGTGCCAGCAGCCCCTGGACAGGGAGTGGTGGAAACACCATATATTTT. It codes for CASSPWTGSGGNTIYF.

V gene TRBV6-5 combines with J gene TRBJ2-1; 9 nucleotides align to TRBD1. The germline V gene has CDR1 MNHEY and CDR2 SVGAGI. This CDR3 has 15 amino acids. V lost 2 bases and J lost 14; bases outside the gene matches: 13. CDR3 region: CASSYPGQGSSVEFF. The CDR3 nucleotides read TGTGCCAGCAGTTACCCGGGACAGGGATCCTCCGTTGAGTTCTTC.

The chain uses TRBV13 and TRBJ1-6; D is uncertain. Trimming removed 1 base at V and 0 bases at J, with 4 bases between. CDR1 is PRHDT, CDR2 FYEKMQ, per germline (reference sequence). The CDR3 runs to 15 residues. The CDR3 DNA follows: TGTGCCAGCAGCTTAGCCCGCTCCTATAATTCACCCCTCCACTTT. Translating it yields CASSLARSYNSPLHF.

The sample holds a few counts of this clone. The chain recombines TRBV27 with TRBJ1-1; possible D gene TRBD1, 5 bases. Germline V gene lookup returns CDR1 MNHEY and CDR2 SMNVEV (reference sequence). This CDR3 has 14 amino acids. Trimming cost V 4 bases and J 3 bases, with 12 bases left between them. DNA of the CDR3: TGTGCCAGCAGTTCGCGGGGGTTTTACACTGAAGCTTTCTTT. Its protein is CASSSRGFYTEAFF.

The V and J genes are TRBV19 and TRBJ1-2; the match to TRBD1 covers 7 bases. The CDR3 runs 16 residues. Germline CDR1 and CDR2: LNHDA and SQIVND (reference sequence). The J segment lost 4 bases and the V segment lost 5 bases, leaving 13 bases of the junction unmatched. The CDR3 is CASSPTAQGLIYGYTF. CDR3 coding DNA: TGTGCCAGTAGTCCAACCGCACAGGGGCTCATCTATGGCTACACCTTC.

This chain joins TRBV14 and TRBJ2-1, with TRBD2 identical over 14 bases. The CDR3 sequence is 20 residues long. The V and J ends lost 3 bases and 2 bases, in that order; junction bases with no gene match: 12. CDR1 and CDR2 (germline): SGHDN, FVKESK. CDR3 coding DNA: TGTGCCAGCAGCCAGGGTTTCGGACTAGCGGGGGGTTTAACCTACAATGAGCAGTTCTTC. Residues: CASSQGFGLAGGLTYNEQFF.

This chain joins TRBV19 and TRBJ2-5, with no clear D. This CDR3 spans 12 amino acids. Germline CDR1 LNHDA, CDR2 SQIVND (reference sequence). Trimming removed 5 bases from V and 7 bases from J, with 11 bases in between. CDR3 nucleotide sequence: TGTGCCAGTAGTCCCCTCGCCGGGACCCAGTACTTC. It specifies CASSPLAGTQYF.

This clone was observed a few times. The chain combines TRBV18 with TRBJ2-1; TRBD1 is a possible D gene (6 bases). With 1 base removed from V and 8 bases from J, the gap between germline ends came to 12 bases. This CDR3 region has 14 residues. The V gene's germline CDR1 is KGHSH and CDR2 LQKENI. The CDR3 sequence is CASSPRGQTDEQFF. The CDR3, as DNA: TGTGCCAGCTCACCACGAGGACAGACGGATGAGCAGTTCTTC.

This chain connects TRBV14 to TRBJ2-7; perhaps TRBD2 as D (5 bases). V was pared by 0 bases and J by 9 bases, with 12 bases between. From germline, CDR1 is SGHDN and CDR2 FVKESK. The CDR3 totals 13 residues. The CDR3 reads CASSQDLRASQYF. The CDR3 region has the DNA TGTGCCAGCAGCCAAGATTTGAGGGCATCGCAGTACTTC.

This clone was counted only a few times. The chain couples TRBV27 to TRBJ2-2; D perhaps matches TRBD1 (5 bases). Germline V gene sequence: CDR1 MNHEY, CDR2 SMNVEV (reference sequence). V lost 5 bases and J 2 bases, leaving 15 bases between the germline ends. The CDR3 consists of 16 residues. The CDR3 DNA sequence: TGTGCCAGCAGTCCCATGACAGAAATTAACACCGGGGAGCTGTTTTTT. Its translation is CASSPMTEINTGELFF.